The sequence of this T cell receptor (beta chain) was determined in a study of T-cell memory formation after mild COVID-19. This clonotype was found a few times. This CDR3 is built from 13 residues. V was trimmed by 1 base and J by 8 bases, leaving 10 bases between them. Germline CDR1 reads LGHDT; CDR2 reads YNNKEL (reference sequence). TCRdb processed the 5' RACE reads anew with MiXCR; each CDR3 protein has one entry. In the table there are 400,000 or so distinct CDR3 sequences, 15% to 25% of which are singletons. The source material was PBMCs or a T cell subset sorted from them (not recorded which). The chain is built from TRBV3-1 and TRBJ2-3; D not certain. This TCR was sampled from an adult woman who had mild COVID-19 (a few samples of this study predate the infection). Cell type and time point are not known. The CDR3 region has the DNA TGTGCCAGCAGCCAAGTCCGAGAGGCTACGCAGTATTTT. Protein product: CASSQVREATQYF.